Below, one T cell receptor (beta chain) is given with its context. Its antigen is currently unknown. Profiling relied on immunoSEQ multiplex PCR, and the TCRdb table lists in-frame clones only, not all of them. The data show 150,000 or so clones, approximately 91% seen once. The data stem from a study of T cell responses to AZD1222 COVID-19 vaccine. The junction had 8 bases not matched to a gene; V was cut back by 2 bases and J by 9 bases. Germline loops: CDR1 MNHEY, CDR2 SVGAGI. This CDR3 has 16 residues. Whole-study findings and limits: Spike was spanned by vaccine-associated CD4 TCRs, which were dominant at 160-218 and 743-854. Most donors were white British and more were female, and clonal diversity was possibly underestimated.

The source material was peripheral blood, sampled after recovery from COVID-19. The chain combines TRBV6-5 with TRBJ2-1; TRBD2 agrees at 12 bases. The clonotype comes from an adult who had recovered from COVID-19. In DNA form, the CDR3 reads TGTGCCAGCAGTTACGTGCGGGCTAGCGGGGGGGGTGAGCAGTTCTTC. Protein product: CASSYVRASGGGEQFF.